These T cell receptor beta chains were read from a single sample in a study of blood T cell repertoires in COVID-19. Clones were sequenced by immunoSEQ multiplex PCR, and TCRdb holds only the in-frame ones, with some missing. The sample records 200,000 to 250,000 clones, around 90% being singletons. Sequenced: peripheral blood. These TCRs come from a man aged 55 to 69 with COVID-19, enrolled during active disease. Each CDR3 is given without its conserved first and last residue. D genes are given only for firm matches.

cdr3_aa: SGDRVIEAF; d_call: TRBD1; v_call: TRBV20-1
cdr3_aa: ASSSTFNQPQH; d_call: NA; v_call: TRBV7-6
cdr3_aa: ASSSQLQGRGELF; d_call: NA; v_call: TRBV7-2
cdr3_aa: ASRRQGDSGNTIY; d_call: TRBD1; v_call: TRBV6-5
cdr3_aa: ASFGYRGQIYGYT; d_call: NA; v_call: TRBV28
cdr3_aa: ASSEFGTDNSPLH; d_call: TRBD1; v_call: TRBV6-1
cdr3_aa: ASSERIGGLAGGTDTQY; d_call: TRBD2; v_call: TRBV6-1
cdr3_aa: ASSSTGQHRSGNTIY; d_call: TRBD1; v_call: TRBV6-2/TRBV6-3
cdr3_aa: ASSSGSVYGYT; d_call: NA; v_call: TRBV25-1
cdr3_aa: SASSGRGSTDTQY; d_call: TRBD2; v_call: TRBV20-1
cdr3_aa: ASGRQGQTTNEKLF; d_call: TRBD1; v_call: TRBV7-2
cdr3_aa: ASSPGGTGNNEQF; d_call: TRBD1; v_call: TRBV7-3
cdr3_aa: ASSNQGAGYGYT; d_call: TRBD1; v_call: TRBV6-6
cdr3_aa: ASSLEESQTGELF; d_call: NA; v_call: TRBV7-7
cdr3_aa: ASSWQGAIGAF; d_call: TRBD1; v_call: TRBV12-3/TRBV12-4
cdr3_aa: ASSPLAVTGELF; d_call: TRBD2; v_call: TRBV2
cdr3_aa: ASSKDRLGLYEQY; d_call: TRBD1; v_call: TRBV2
cdr3_aa: ASSQDHPGQPRYEQY; d_call: NA; v_call: TRBV4-1